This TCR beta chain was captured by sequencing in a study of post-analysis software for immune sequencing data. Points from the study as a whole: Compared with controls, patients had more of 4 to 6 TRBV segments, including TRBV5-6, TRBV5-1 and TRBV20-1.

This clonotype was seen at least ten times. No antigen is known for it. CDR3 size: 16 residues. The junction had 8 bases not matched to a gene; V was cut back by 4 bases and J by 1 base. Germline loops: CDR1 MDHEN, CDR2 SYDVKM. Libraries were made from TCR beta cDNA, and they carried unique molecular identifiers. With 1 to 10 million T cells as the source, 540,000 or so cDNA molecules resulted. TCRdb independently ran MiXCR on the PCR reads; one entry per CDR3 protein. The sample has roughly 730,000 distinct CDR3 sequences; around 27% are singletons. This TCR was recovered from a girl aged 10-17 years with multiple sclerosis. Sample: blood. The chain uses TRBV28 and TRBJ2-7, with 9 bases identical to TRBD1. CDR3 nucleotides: TGTGCCAGCAGTTCCTGGGGGGGGACAGGGTCCTACGAGCAGTACTTC. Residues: CASSSWGGTGSYEQYF.